The clone carrying this TCR beta chain was seen a few times. The antigen remains undetermined. Each population that was sorted was more than 98% pure. This sample is drawn from a study of beta chain features in type 1 diabetes. On the study more broadly: Examination of sorted cells across all samples involved around 100,000,000 cells. Regarding the study as a whole: Patients and controls would share equally any PCR tilt toward shorter templates. A moderate, significant TCRB CDR3 shortening appeared in type 1 diabetes across four CD4+ subsets.

CDR1 is LGHNA and CDR2 is YNFKEQ in the germline V gene. The V end was cut by 1 base, the J end by 0 bases, with 9 bases between. The CDR3 consists of 16 residues. Expressed TCRB transcripts were sequenced because the entire RNA isolate underwent reverse transcription. The table came from immunoSEQ multiplex PCR; TCRdb's copy has only in-frame clones and leaves some out. The sample lists about 290,000 clones, 8% seen once, with under 1.3% in the top ten. The sequencing input was central memory CD4+ T cells from blood. This receptor was obtained from a young woman in good health. The V call is TRBV4-2, the J call TRBJ2-2; D is ambiguous. This CDR3 is CASSQGLTANTGELFF. The CDR3 DNA reads as TGTGCCAGCAGCCAAGGGTTGACGGCGAACACCGGGGAGCTGTTTTTT.